The rows below give T cell receptor beta chains drawn from one sample of a study of cytomegalovirus exposure and HLA in healthy donors. Data came from immunoSEQ multiplex PCR; TCRdb stores just in-frame clones and leaves some out. The sample holds about 160,000 clones, about 80% seen once. Source material: PBMCs. The receptor set was obtained from a middle-aged man in good health and CMV-seronegative. The CDR3 runs from the conserved cysteine through the conserved F or W. Fields, in order: clone size, CDR3 length, V gene, J gene, D gene, CDR3 protein, CDR3 DNA. D genes are given only for firm matches. Expanded clones are given a class, and other clones once, few, many or no size at all.

.	14	TRBV11-1	TRBJ2-7	.	CASSSTTGYYEQYF	TGTGCCAGCAGCTCTACTACAGGGTACTACGAGCAGTACTTC
.	15	TRBV5-8	TRBJ2-7	TRBD2	CASSLGGRTSYEQYF	TGTGCCAGCAGCTTGGGCGGGAGGACTAGCTACGAGCAGTACTTC
.	13	TRBV19	TRBJ2-7	TRBD1	CASSPTGSYEQYF	TGTGCCAGTAGCCCGACAGGGTCCTACGAGCAGTACTTC
.	14	TRBV7-9	TRBJ2-7	.	CASSLGGSPYEQYF	TGTGCCAGCAGCTTAGGCGGGTCCCCCTACGAGCAGTACTTC
.	14	TRBV5-1	TRBJ2-7	.	CASSLDRPAYEQYF	TGCGCCAGCAGCCTTGACAGACCCGCCTACGAGCAGTACTTC
.	12	TRBV5-6	TRBJ1-4	.	CASSQQGEKLFF	TGTGCCAGCAGTCAGCAGGGGGAAAAACTGTTTTTT
once	17	TRBV28	TRBJ2-7	.	CASSPPPLAGAILEQYF	TGTGCCAGCAGTCCCCCCCCGCTGGCAGGCGCTATTCTCGAGCAGTACTTC
.	18	TRBV7-9	TRBJ2-1	TRBD2	CSSSLRSGGTTSYNEQFF	TGTTCCAGCAGCTTACGTTCCGGGGGGACTACCTCCTACAATGAGCAGTTCTTC
.	17	TRBV19	TRBJ2-6	TRBD1	CASSANRGWGGANVLTF	TGTGCCAGTAGTGCTAACAGGGGGTGGGGAGGGGCCAACGTCCTGACTTTC
.	15	TRBV23-1	TRBJ2-5	TRBD1	CASPDRVGAQETQYF	TGCGCCAGCCCCGACAGGGTTGGAGCTCAAGAGACCCAGTACTTC
.	12	TRBV7-9	TRBJ2-7	.	CASSSAQGTQYF	TGTGCCAGCAGCTCCGCCCAGGGTACGCAGTACTTC
few	18	TRBV7-6	TRBJ2-7	TRBD1	CASSLPPGTVGEYYEQYF	TGTGCCAGCAGCTTACCGCCTGGGACAGTTGGGGAATACTACGAGCAGTACTTC
.	17	TRBV4-3	TRBJ2-5	TRBD2	CASSEDSTSGRTGTQYF	TGCGCCAGCAGCGAAGATAGTACTAGCGGGAGGACTGGGACCCAGTACTTC
once	13	TRBV18	TRBJ1-1	.	CASSPPGGPEAFF	TGTGCCAGCTCACCACCGGGAGGTCCCGAAGCTTTCTTT
.	15	TRBV25-1	TRBJ1-1	TRBD1	CASSGTGEWFTEAFF	TGTGCCAGCAGCGGGACAGGGGAGTGGTTCACTGAAGCTTTCTTT
.	15	TRBV6-6	TRBJ1-1	.	CASSYEDRRNTEAFF	TGTGCCAGCAGTTACGAGGACAGAAGGAACACTGAAGCTTTCTTT
.	18	TRBV28	TRBJ2-4	.	CASSFQLQGGRDKNIQYF	TGTGCCAGCAGTTTCCAATTACAGGGCGGAAGGGACAAAAACATTCAGTACTTC
few	15	TRBV9	TRBJ2-3	.	CASSVGSSSTDTQYF	TGTGCCAGCAGCGTTGGGAGCTCTAGCACAGATACGCAGTATTTT
.	21	TRBV28	TRBJ2-6	TRBD2	CASTPNVWGTSGSSGANVLTF	TGTGCCAGCACTCCCAACGTTTGGGGGACTAGCGGGAGCTCTGGGGCCAACGTCCTGACTTTC
once	16	TRBV10-1	TRBJ2-1	TRBD2	CASREGLPHSYNEQFF	TGCGCCAGCAGAGAGGGACTACCCCACTCCTACAATGAGCAGTTCTTC
.	16	TRBV7-9	TRBJ2-7	TRBD1	CASSLGSGTGRLEQYF	TGTGCCAGCAGCTTAGGCTCCGGGACAGGCCGTCTCGAGCAGTACTTC
.	15	TRBV6-5	TRBJ2-7	TRBD2	CASSYSYGGEYEQYF	TGTGCCAGCAGTTACTCGTATGGGGGGGAATACGAGCAGTACTTC
.	15	TRBV4-2	TRBJ2-7	TRBD2	CASSRTSGTTYEQYF	TGTGCCAGCAGCCGTACCTCCGGGACTACCTACGAGCAGTACTTC
few	13	TRBV7-9	TRBJ2-3	.	CSSSLSSTDTQYF	TGTTCCAGCAGCCTATCTAGCACAGATACGCAGTATTTT
.	20	TRBV30	TRBJ1-5	TRBD1	CAWSAFTGDFSLVGNQPQHF	TGTGCCTGGAGTGCCTTCACAGGGGACTTCTCCCTCGTTGGCAATCAGCCCCAGCATTTT
few	12	TRBV11-1	TRBJ2-5	.	CASSFSRETQYF	TGTGCCAGCAGCTTTTCCAGGGAGACCCAGTACTTC
.	14	TRBV5-6	TRBJ1-3	.	CASSFRASGNTIYF	TGTGCCAGCAGTTTCAGAGCGTCTGGAAACACCATATATTTT
.	16	TRBV7-9	TRBJ2-7	TRBD1	CASSLVTGGELGEQYF	TGTGCCAGCAGCTTGGTTACAGGGGGCGAGTTGGGCGAGCAGTACTTC
.	14	TRBV28	TRBJ1-4	TRBD1	CASSQTGGNEKLFF	TGTGCCAGCTCACAGACAGGGGGAAATGAAAAACTGTTTTTT
few	15	TRBV4-3	TRBJ1-5	.	CASSQDGREFQPQHF	TGCGCCAGCAGCCAAGATGGGAGGGAATTCCAGCCCCAGCATTTT
.	15	TRBV14	TRBJ2-1	.	CASSQVGASYNEQFF	TGTGCCAGCAGCCAAGTGGGGGCCTCCTACAATGAGCAGTTCTTC
.	14	TRBV27	TRBJ1-2	.	CASSSLSYNYGYTF	TGTGCCAGCAGTTCTCTGAGTTATAACTATGGCTACACCTTC
.	13	TRBV18	TRBJ2-1	.	CASSPPNGGEQFF	TGTGCCAGCTCACCACCGAACGGGGGTGAGCAGTTCTTC
.	14	TRBV10-3	TRBJ2-2	.	CAIRLQGDTGELFF	TGTGCCATCAGGCTACAGGGCGACACCGGGGAGCTGTTTTTT
.	15	TRBV15	TRBJ2-1	TRBD1	CATSRDRTGGNEQFF	TGTGCCACCAGCAGAGATAGAACAGGGGGCAATGAGCAGTTCTTC
.	15	TRBV11-2	TRBJ1-3	.	CASSLGLGPQHAIYF	TGTGCCAGCAGCTTAGGACTTGGCCCACAACACGCCATATATTTT
.	11	TRBV19	TRBJ2-7	.	CASRTNLKQYF	TGTGCCAGTAGAACAAATCTGAAGCAGTACTTC
.	15	TRBV6-5	TRBJ2-4	.	CASSSHTIAKNIQYF	TGTGCCAGCAGTTCCCATACTATAGCCAAAAACATTCAGTACTTC
.	16	TRBV7-6	TRBJ2-7	TRBD2	CASSLGAGVGLYEQYF	TGTGCCAGCAGCTTAGGGGCGGGGGTAGGCCTCTACGAGCAGTACTTC
few	14	TRBV28	TRBJ1-5	.	CASWDTANNQPQHF	TGTGCCAGCTGGGACACAGCAAACAATCAGCCCCAGCATTTT
.	12	TRBV18	TRBJ2-1	TRBD1	CASSPTGNEQFF	TGTGCCAGCTCACCGACAGGGAATGAGCAGTTCTTC
few	14	TRBV4-1	TRBJ1-1	TRBD1	CASSQEDRGVKAFF	TGCGCCAGCAGCCAAGAGGACAGGGGGGTAAAAGCTTTCTTT
.	15	TRBV5-1	TRBJ2-2	TRBD2	CASREGPPNTGELFF	TGCGCCAGCCGGGAGGGGCCCCCGAACACCGGGGAGCTGTTCTTT
few	15	TRBV7-2	TRBJ2-1	.	CASSPGSISYNEQFF	TGTGCCAGCAGCCCGGGATCTATCTCCTACAATGAGCAGTTCTTC
.	12	TRBV18	TRBJ2-7	.	CASSPSTYEQYF	TGTGCCAGCTCACCGAGCACCTACGAGCAGTACTTC
.	14	TRBV19	TRBJ1-4	.	CASSIRVAPEKLFF	TGTGCCAGTAGTATCAGGGTCGCGCCCGAAAAACTGTTTTTT
few	14	TRBV27	TRBJ2-7	.	CASSFQAGRDEQYF	TGTGCCAGCAGTTTCCAAGCGGGTCGCGACGAGCAGTACTTC
.	18	TRBV27	TRBJ2-1	TRBD2	CASSQGASGIPSYNEQFF	TGTGCCAGCAGCCAAGGGGCTAGCGGGATCCCGTCCTACAATGAGCAGTTCTTC
.	15	TRBV28	TRBJ2-7	TRBD2	CASTGGGTQSYEQYF	TGTGCCAGCACCGGGGGAGGGACCCAATCCTACGAGCAGTACTTC
.	17	TRBV5-4	TRBJ2-1	.	CASSRPPGTPSYNEQFF	TGTGCCAGCAGCCGTCCCCCCGGGACTCCGTCCTACAATGAGCAGTTCTTC
.	13	TRBV6-5	TRBJ2-7	.	CASSQRRPYEQYF	TGTGCCAGCAGCCAACGGAGGCCCTACGAGCAGTACTTC
.	14	TRBV5-4	TRBJ2-7	.	CASSAPSPGDEQYF	TGTGCCAGCAGCGCCCCCAGTCCGGGGGACGAGCAGTACTTC
.	16	TRBV7-9	TRBJ2-1	TRBD2	CASSPPASGSLNERFF	TGTGCCAGCAGCCCCCCGGCTAGCGGGAGTTTGAATGAGCGGTTCTTC
.	14	TRBV2	TRBJ2-7	.	CASTGEESSYEQYF	TGTGCCAGCACTGGGGAGGAGAGCTCCTACGAGCAGTACTTC
few	12	TRBV19	TRBJ2-1	TRBD2	CASSMLAGVPVF	TGTGCCAGTAGTATGCTAGCGGGAGTCCCCGTCTTC
.	16	TRBV7-9	TRBJ2-1	TRBD2	CASSLRAVLADNEQFF	TGTGCCAGCAGCTTAAGGGCGGTCCTAGCGGACAATGAGCAGTTCTTC
.	15	TRBV18	TRBJ2-7	.	CASSPTRGPGNEQYF	TGTGCCAGCTCACCTACGCGGGGGCCGGGGAACGAGCAGTACTTC
.	13	TRBV28	TRBJ2-5	TRBD1	CASRGTGQETQYF	TGTGCCAGCAGGGGGACAGGGCAAGAGACCCAGTACTTC
once	14	TRBV5-1	TRBJ2-5	.	CASTQSTTGETQYF	TGCGCCAGCACTCAGTCCACGACCGGGGAGACCCAGTACTTC
.	17	TRBV4-1	TRBJ2-6	.	CASSQESFTSGANVLTF	TGCGCCAGCAGCCAGGAGTCCTTTACCTCTGGGGCCAACGTCCTGACTTTC